These 27 T cell receptor beta chains were sequenced from one sample in a study of T cells in Graves' hyperthyroidism and ophthalmopathy. TCR beta CDR3 regions were amplified from RNA transcripts. HTBI primers drove first-round RT-PCR of the TCR CDR3. TCRdb analysed the multiplex PCR reads with MiXCR anew, one entry per CDR3 protein. The sample carries about 280,000 distinct CDR3 sequences, 25% recorded once. Sequencing was done on a sample of blood. These receptors were obtained from a middle-aged man with Graves' hyperthyroidism that later progressed to Graves' ophthalmopathy.

This clonotype was counted ten times or more. This chain links TRBV7-8 with TRBJ2-5; possibly TRBD2 for D (5 bases). The length of the CDR3 is 15 residues. Trimming removed 7 bases at V and 5 bases at J, with 20 bases between. The germline gives CDR1 SGHVS, CDR2 FQNEAQ. CDR3: CASTLGDYLHETQYF. The DNA of the CDR3 is TGTGCCAGCACCCTAGGAGACTATCTCCATGAGACCCAGTACTTC.

This clonotype has ten or more counts. The V gene is TRBV6-5, the J gene TRBJ2-5; D not certain. Germline V gives CDR1 MNHEY, CDR2 SVGAGI. With 0 bases removed from V and 4 bases from J, the gap between germline ends came to 9 bases. The CDR3 is made up of 14 amino acids. The CDR3 loop reads CASSYSRWGETQYF. CDR3 nucleotides: TGTGCCAGCAGTTACTCGAGGTGGGGAGAGACCCAGTACTTC.

Many counts were recorded for this clonotype. The chain couples TRBV18 to TRBJ2-2; 7 bases match TRBD2. This CDR3 has 16 amino acids. The V gene's germline CDR1 is KGHSH and CDR2 LQKENI. V dropped 2 bases and J dropped 1; count of bases not matched to a gene: 4. CDR3 in amino acids: CASSPSLAENTGELFF. CDR3 sequence (DNA): TGTGCCAGCTCACCATCGCTAGCGGAGAACACCGGGGAGCTGTTTTTT. The variable domain in full, completed from reference TRBV18 and TRBJ2-2, reads NAGVMQNPRHLVRRRGQEARLRCSPMKGHSHVYWYRQLPEEGLKFMVYLQKENIIDESGMPKERFSAEFPKEGPSILRIQQVVRGDSAAYFCASSPSLAENTGELFFGEGSRLTVL.

The chain carries TRBV6-2 or TRBV6-3 and TRBJ2-7; D may be TRBD2 (6 bases). CDR1 MNHEY and CDR2 SVGEGT come from the germline V gene. This CDR3 spans 14 amino acids. V was cut by 0 bases and J by 5 bases, with 11 bases left in between. The CDR3 is CASSYSGEAHEQYF. For the CDR3, the DNA is TGTGCCAGCAGTTACTCAGGGGAGGCCCACGAGCAGTACTTC.

This clonotype was counted ten times or more. The chain combines TRBV19 with TRBJ2-2; 11 nucleotides match TRBD1. Germline lookup yields CDR1 LNHDA and CDR2 SQIVND (reference sequence). This CDR3 has 15 amino acids. With 6 bases clipped from V and 4 bases from J, the junction kept 4 bases outside the gene matches. The CDR3 nucleotides are TGTGCCAGTAGAGTAGGGACAGGGGGCACCGGGGAGCTGTTTTTT. Its protein product is CASRVGTGGTGELFF. The complete variable domain, with remaining parts taken from reference TRBV19 and TRBJ2-2, reads DGGITQSPKYLFRKEGQNVTLSCEQNLNHDAMYWYRQDPGQGLRLIYYSQIVNDFQKGDIAEGYSVSREKKESFPLTVTSAQKNPTAFYLCASRVGTGGTGELFFGEGSRLTVL.

This clonotype was counted many times. The chain employs TRBV18 and TRBJ2-5; perhaps TRBD1 as D (6 bases). The CDR3 contains 17 residues. Germline V gene sequence: CDR1 KGHSH, CDR2 LQKENI. Trimming cost V 1 base and J 4 bases, with 19 bases left between them. CDR3 loop: CASSPQGTSRGPETQYF. CDR3 sequence (DNA): TGTGCCAGCTCACCACAGGGGACATCAAGGGGTCCAGAGACCCAGTACTTC.

The V and J genes are TRBV7-9 and TRBJ2-7; either TRBD1 or TRBD2 may supply D (6 bases each). V dropped 5 bases and J dropped 2 bases, with 16 bases sitting between them. Germline CDR1 is SEHNR and CDR2 is FQNEAQ (reference sequence). This CDR3 comprises 15 residues. CDR3 sequence: CASSREMGGTYEQYF. DNA for the CDR3: TGTGCCAGCAGCCGAGAAATGGGGGGCACCTACGAGCAGTACTTC.

The chain recombines TRBV12-3 or TRBV12-4 with TRBJ2-2; no clear D. This CDR3 has 15 residues. The DNA of the CDR3 is TGTGGGGTTCGGAGCCCCCTCCCGAACACCGGGGAGCTGTTTTTT. It yields the protein CGVRSPLPNTGELFF.

This clonotype was recorded at least ten times. The gene calls are TRBV7-8 and TRBJ2-7; 8 bases line up with TRBD2. This CDR3 region has 16 residues. V lost 1 base and J lost 3; bases outside the gene matches: 8. Germline V gene sequence: CDR1 SGHVS, CDR2 FQNEAQ. This CDR3 is CASSLEVGTRVYEQYF. The CDR3 DNA reads as TGTGCCAGCAGCTTAGAGGTCGGGACTAGGGTCTACGAGCAGTACTTC.

This clonotype was picked up many times. The V and J genes are TRBV30 and TRBJ2-5; maybe TRBD1 (5 bases). The CDR3 spans 14 residues. V lost 4 bases, J lost 5 bases, and 17 bases lay in between. Germline CDR1 is GTSNPN and CDR2 is SVGIG (reference sequence). The CDR3 DNA reads as TGTGCCTGGAAGAAACAGGTTTTAGGGGAGACCCAGTACTTC. Protein sequence: CAWKKQVLGETQYF.

The rearrangement joins TRBV7-2 to TRBJ1-2; the match to TRBD1 covers 8 bases. Germline loops: CDR1 SGHTA, CDR2 FQGNSA. The length of the CDR3 is 15 residues. The ends lost 10 bases at V and 0 bases at J; junction bases unmatched: 10. CDR3 amino acids: CATKGDRLANYGYTF. The DNA for the CDR3 is TGTGCCACGAAGGGGGACAGGTTAGCTAACTATGGCTACACCTTC.

In the case of this clonotype: This may stem from a read error, because a much larger clone lies one nucleotide away. This chain joins TRBV7-2 and TRBJ2-2; TRBD2 matches at 15 bases. The CDR3 totals 20 residues. Per the germline V gene, CDR1 is SGHTA and CDR2 is FQGNSA. DNA of the CDR3: TGTGCCATCAGCTTATCCTGGACTAGCGGGAGGGCTCGGAACACCGGGGAGCTGTTTTTT. Translation gives CAISLSWTSGRARNTGELFF.

This clonotype was seen many times. This chain joins TRBV7-9 and TRBJ2-5; D may be TRBD1 or TRBD2 (5 bases each). The CDR3 contains 12 residues. Germline loops: CDR1 SEHNR, CDR2 FQNEAQ (reference sequence). Trimming stripped 8 bases from V and 0 bases from J, with 7 bases between. The CDR3 bases are TGTGCCAGCCGAGGGGACCAAGAGACCCAGTACTTC. Protein product: CASRGDQETQYF.

This clonotype was seen repeatedly, ten times or more. The V and J genes are TRBV6-2 or TRBV6-3 and TRBJ2-7, with D uncertain. The CDR3 runs to 17 residues. Germline values: CDR1 MNHEY, CDR2 SVGEGT. V was shortened by 6 bases and J by 3 bases, with 24 bases between the two germline ends. The CDR3 reads CASSPARTGRTNYEQYF. The DNA for the CDR3 is TGTGCCAGCAGCCCCGCTCGTACCGGACGGACCAACTACGAGCAGTACTTC.

This clonotype has ten or more counts. This chain connects TRBV12-3 or TRBV12-4 to TRBJ2-5, with D unresolved. This CDR3 contains 12 residues. The V end was cut by 4 bases, the J end by 3 bases, with 6 bases between. The DNA for the CDR3 is TGTGCCAGCAGTTCATACAAAGAGACCCAGTACTTC. It is translated as CASSSYKETQYF.

This clonotype was recorded a few times. The chain uses TRBV4-1 and TRBJ2-2, with D perhaps TRBD1 (5 bases). Trimming pared 2 bases from V and 7 bases from J, leaving 20 bases between. Per the germline V gene, CDR1 is MGHRA and CDR2 is YSYEKL. The CDR3 is made up of 17 amino acids. CDR3 coding DNA: TGCGCCAGCAGCCAACCCCCCCGTGAAGGGGTCATCGGGGAGCTGTTTTTT. This encodes CASSQPPREGVIGELFF.

Many counts were recorded for this clonotype. The chain recombines TRBV20-1 with TRBJ2-4; tentative D call: TRBD1 (6 bases). Per germline, CDR1 DFQATT and CDR2 SNEGSKA (reference sequence). Between the trimmed V and J ends, which lost 1 base and 7 bases, there was a span of 14 bases. The CDR3 sequence is 14 residues long. This chain's CDR3 is CSARAPRDNNIQYF. CDR3 DNA: TGCAGTGCTAGAGCACCCCGGGACAACAACATTCAGTACTTC.

This clonotype was counted at least ten times. The chain couples TRBV12-3 or TRBV12-4 to TRBJ2-5; TRBD2 is a possible D gene (5 bases). The CDR3 covers 14 residues. Between the trimmed V and J ends, which lost 5 bases and 5 bases, there was a span of 15 bases. The CDR3 bases are TGTGCCAGCAGTCCGATACTAGTAGGGGAGACCCAGTACTTC. Its translation: CASSPILVGETQYF.

The V gene is TRBV7-3, the J gene TRBJ1-5; the D is unclear. Deletions cut 2 bases from V and 1 base from J, with 9 bases between. Germline CDR1 and CDR2: SGHTA and FQGTGA. This CDR3 region has 15 residues. The DNA of the CDR3 is TGTGCCAGCAGCTTAGAAGGGATGAGCAATCAGCCCCAGCATTTT. Protein: CASSLEGMSNQPQHF.

With regard to this clonotype: One end of the junction does not line up with germline, which may come from a read error. The chain is built from TRBV28 and TRBJ2-7; maybe TRBD2 (6 bases). CDR3 length: 14 residues. Per the germline V gene, CDR1 is MDHEN and CDR2 is SYDVKM. The CDR3 is CASGAPGLAAERYF. CDR3 in DNA: TGTGCCAGCGGCGCCCCAGGTTTAGCGGCCGAGCGGTACTTC. The complete variable domain, with remaining parts taken from reference TRBV28 and TRBJ2-7, reads DVKVTQSSRYLVKRTGEKVFLECVQDMDHENMFWYRQDPGLGLRLIYFSYDVKMKEKGDIPEGYSVSREKKERFSLILESASTNQTSMYLCASGAPGLAAERYFGPGTRLTVT.

Many counts were recorded for this clonotype. The V gene is TRBV30, the J gene TRBJ1-1; D is uncertain. The CDR3 extends over 11 amino acids. V lost 4 bases, J lost 7 bases, and 10 bases lay in between. Germline CDR1 GTSNPN, CDR2 SVGIG (reference sequence). The CDR3 here is CAWNRGVEAFF. CDR3 sequence (DNA): TGTGCCTGGAACCGGGGAGTTGAAGCTTTCTTT.

This clonotype was recorded at least ten times. The chain is built from TRBV7-3 and TRBJ2-3, with TRBD1 as a possible D gene (6 bases). Germline V lookup: CDR1 SGHTA, CDR2 FQGTGA. The V end was cut by 4 bases, the J end by 1 base, with 12 bases between. The length of the CDR3 is 15 residues. The CDR3 coding sequence is TGTGCCAGCAGCTACACAGGGCTTGGCACAGATACGCAGTATTTT. Protein sequence: CASSYTGLGTDTQYF. Variable domain in full (rest from reference TRBV7-3 and TRBJ2-3): GAGVSQTPSNKVTEKGKYVELRCDPISGHTALYWYRQSLGQGPEFLIYFQGTGAADDSGLPNDRFFAVRPEGSVSTLKIQRTERGDSAVYLCASSYTGLGTDTQYFGPGTRLTVL.

This chain connects TRBV2 to TRBJ2-5, with 13 bases identical to TRBD2. The CDR3 is 15 residues long. V shed 3 bases and J 5 bases; nucleotides not matched to a gene: 3. CDR1 is SNHLY and CDR2 is FYNNEI in the germline V gene. The CDR3 region is CASSDGGLAGETQYF. CDR3 coding DNA: TGTGCCAGCAGTGATGGGGGACTAGCGGGGGAGACCCAGTACTTC.

This clonotype has at least ten counts. The genes are TRBV11-1 and TRBJ2-7; D might be TRBD2 (6 bases). V lost 5 bases, J lost 2 bases, and 13 bases lay in between. This CDR3 is 14 amino acids long. Germline loops: CDR1 SGHAT, CDR2 FQDESV (reference sequence). As DNA, the CDR3 is TGTGCCAGCAGCGAGAGACTAGGAGCCTACGAGCAGTACTTC. It translates to CASSERLGAYEQYF.

V usage is TRBV6-1 and J usage is TRBJ2-7; TRBD1 matches at 9 bases. The CDR3 is 17 amino acids. Germline V gene lookup returns CDR1 MNHNS and CDR2 SASEGT. V shed 6 bases and J 3 bases; nucleotides not matched to a gene: 15. The CDR3 loop is CASRTGTGRGKSYEQYF. CDR3 nucleotides: TGTGCCAGCAGAACCGGGACAGGGAGGGGGAAAAGCTACGAGCAGTACTTC.

This clonotype was seen repeatedly, ten times or more. The rearrangement joins TRBV30 to TRBJ2-7; 12 nucleotides line up with TRBD1. Losses at the gene ends were 5 bases for V and 6 bases for J; bases not matched to a gene: 11. The germline V gene has CDR1 GTSNPN and CDR2 SVGIG (reference sequence). This CDR3 has 15 residues. CDR3 amino acids: CAWERDRGRRGEQYF. CDR3 bases: TGTGCCTGGGAGAGGGACAGGGGGCGGCGTGGCGAGCAGTACTTC.

This clonotype was picked up many times. The rearrangement links TRBV2 to TRBJ1-5, with D unresolved. CDR3 length equals 14 residues. V lost 1 base and J 6 bases, leaving 10 bases between the germline ends. Germline V gene data show CDR1 as SNHLY and CDR2 as FYNNEI. The DNA of the CDR3 is TGTGCCAGCAGTGAAGACGGTCAGTTTCAGCCCCAGCATTTT. Its translation: CASSEDGQFQPQHF.